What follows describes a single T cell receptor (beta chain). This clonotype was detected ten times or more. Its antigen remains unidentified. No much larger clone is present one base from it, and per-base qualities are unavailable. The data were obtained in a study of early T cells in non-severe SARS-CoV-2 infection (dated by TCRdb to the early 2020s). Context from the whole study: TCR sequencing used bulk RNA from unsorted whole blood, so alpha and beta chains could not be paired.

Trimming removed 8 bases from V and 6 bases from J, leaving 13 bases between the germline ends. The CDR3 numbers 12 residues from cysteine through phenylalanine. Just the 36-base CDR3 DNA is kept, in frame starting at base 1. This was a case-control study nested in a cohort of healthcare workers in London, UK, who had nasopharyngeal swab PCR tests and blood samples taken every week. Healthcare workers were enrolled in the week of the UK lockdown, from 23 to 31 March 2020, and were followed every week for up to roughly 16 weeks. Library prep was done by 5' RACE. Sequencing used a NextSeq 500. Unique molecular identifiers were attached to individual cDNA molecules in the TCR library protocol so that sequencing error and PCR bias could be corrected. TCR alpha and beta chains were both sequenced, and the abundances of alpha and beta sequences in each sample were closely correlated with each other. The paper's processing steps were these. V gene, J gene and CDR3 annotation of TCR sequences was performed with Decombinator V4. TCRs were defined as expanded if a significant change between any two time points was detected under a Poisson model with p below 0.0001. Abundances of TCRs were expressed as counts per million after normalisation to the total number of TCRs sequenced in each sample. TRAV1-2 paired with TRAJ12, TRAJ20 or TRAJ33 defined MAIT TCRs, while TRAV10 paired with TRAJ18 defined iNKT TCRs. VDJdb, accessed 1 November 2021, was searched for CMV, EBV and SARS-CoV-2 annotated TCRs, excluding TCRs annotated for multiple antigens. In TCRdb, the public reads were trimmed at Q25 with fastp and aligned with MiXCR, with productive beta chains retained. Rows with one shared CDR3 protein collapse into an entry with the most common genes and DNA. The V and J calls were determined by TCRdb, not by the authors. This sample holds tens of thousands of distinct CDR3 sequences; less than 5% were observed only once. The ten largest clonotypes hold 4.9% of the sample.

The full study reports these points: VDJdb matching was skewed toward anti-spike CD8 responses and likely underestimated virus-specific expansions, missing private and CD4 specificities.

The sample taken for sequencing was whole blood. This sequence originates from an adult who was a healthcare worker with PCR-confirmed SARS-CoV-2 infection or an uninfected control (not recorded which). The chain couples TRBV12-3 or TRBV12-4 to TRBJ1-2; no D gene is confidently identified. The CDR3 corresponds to CASGSPGHGYTF. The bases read TGTGCCAGCGGCAGCCCTGGGCATGGCTACACCTTC.